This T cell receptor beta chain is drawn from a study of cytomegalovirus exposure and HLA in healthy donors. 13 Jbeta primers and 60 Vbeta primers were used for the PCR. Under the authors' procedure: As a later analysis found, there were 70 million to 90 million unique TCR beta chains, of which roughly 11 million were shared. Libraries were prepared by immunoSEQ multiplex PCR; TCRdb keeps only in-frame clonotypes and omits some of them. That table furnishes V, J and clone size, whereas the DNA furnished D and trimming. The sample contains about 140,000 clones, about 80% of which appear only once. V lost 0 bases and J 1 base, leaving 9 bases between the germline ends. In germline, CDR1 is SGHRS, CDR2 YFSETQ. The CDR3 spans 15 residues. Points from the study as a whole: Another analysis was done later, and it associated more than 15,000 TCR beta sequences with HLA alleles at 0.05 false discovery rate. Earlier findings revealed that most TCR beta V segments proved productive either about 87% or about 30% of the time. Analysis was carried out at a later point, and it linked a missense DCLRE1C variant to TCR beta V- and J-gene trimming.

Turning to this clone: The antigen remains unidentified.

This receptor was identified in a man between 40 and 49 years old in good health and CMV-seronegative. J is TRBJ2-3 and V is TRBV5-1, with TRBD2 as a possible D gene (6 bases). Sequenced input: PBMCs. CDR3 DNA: TGCGCCAGCAGCTTGGGGCGGGGTGGCACAGATACGCAGTATTTT. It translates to CASSLGRGGTDTQYF.